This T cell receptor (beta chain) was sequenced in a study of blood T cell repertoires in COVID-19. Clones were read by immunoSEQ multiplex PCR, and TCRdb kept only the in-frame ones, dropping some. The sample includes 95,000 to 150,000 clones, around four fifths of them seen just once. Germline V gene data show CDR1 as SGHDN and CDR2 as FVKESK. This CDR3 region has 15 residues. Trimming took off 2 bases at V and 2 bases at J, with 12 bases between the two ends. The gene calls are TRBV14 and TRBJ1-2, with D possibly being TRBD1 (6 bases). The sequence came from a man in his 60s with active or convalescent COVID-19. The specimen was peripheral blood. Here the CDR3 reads CASSQIQGWNYGYTF. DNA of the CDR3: TGTGCCAGCAGCCAAATTCAGGGGTGGAACTATGGCTACACCTTC.